A single sample is the source of the 24 T cell receptor beta chains below, sequenced in a study of identical twins. TCRdb redid the calling of the 5' RACE reads with MiXCR, one entry per CDR3 protein. Of 700,000 or so distinct CDR3 sequences in the sample, 8.6% were seen once. The same data also went into a second study, on yellow fever vaccine responses in identical twins.

The sequenced sample consisted of PBMCs. The receptors were sampled from a woman younger than 35 in good health.

This clonotype was counted at least ten times. The V and J genes are TRBV6-2 or TRBV6-3 and TRBJ2-2; 8 positions match TRBD1. The germline V gene has CDR1 MNHEY and CDR2 SVGEGT. J was trimmed by 4 bases and V by 3 bases; bases with no gene match: 10. The CDR3 extends over 17 amino acids. The CDR3 spells CASSYDTTGVGTGELFF. CDR3 DNA sequence: TGTGCCAGCAGTTATGATACGACAGGGGTTGGCACCGGGGAGCTGTTTTTT.

This chain connects TRBV6-2 or TRBV6-3 to TRBJ2-7; D could derive from TRBD1 or TRBD2 (5 bases each). The CDR3 contains 16 residues. CDR1 and CDR2 (germline): MNHEY, SVGEGT. V was clipped by 6 bases and J by 4 bases, with 22 bases between them. CDR3: CASSNSRVNGAYEQYF. The CDR3, as DNA: TGTGCCAGCAGCAACTCGAGGGTTAACGGGGCATACGAGCAGTACTTC.

There are a few counts of this clonotype. The chain recombines TRBV27 with TRBJ1-5; D unresolved. V shed 7 bases and J shed 2 bases, with 15 bases lying between them. Germline V gene sequence: CDR1 MNHEY, CDR2 SMNVEV (reference sequence). The CDR3 covers 15 residues. CDR3 sequence: CASTEGGLGNQPQHF. DNA of the CDR3: TGTGCCAGCACCGAAGGAGGGCTCGGCAATCAGCCCCAGCATTTT.

A few counts support this clonotype. The chain has TRBV15 and TRBJ2-7, with 14 bases matching TRBD2. The CDR3 totals 19 residues. Germline V gene lookup returns CDR1 LNHNV and CDR2 YYDKDF (reference sequence). The V gene end was trimmed by 2 bases and the J gene end by 7 bases; junction bases not matched to a gene: 16. The CDR3 protein is CATSRPPGTSGSWAGEQYF. The DNA for the CDR3 is TGTGCCACCAGCAGACCCCCCGGGACTAGCGGGAGCTGGGCGGGAGAGCAGTACTTC.

This clonotype was counted a few times. The V gene is TRBV25-1, the J gene TRBJ2-7; D might be TRBD1 (5 bases). The germline V gene has CDR1 MGHDK and CDR2 SYGVNS. V gave up 5 bases and J gave up 3 bases, with 11 bases separating them. There are 13 residues in the CDR3. The CDR3 bases are TGTGCCAGCAGTCTACAGGTCCTCTACGAGCAGTACTTC. Its protein product is CASSLQVLYEQYF.

This clonotype was seen a handful of times. The chain carries TRBV4-2 and TRBJ2-1; 7 bases map to TRBD2. With 0 bases clipped from V and 0 bases from J, the junction kept 14 bases outside the gene matches. The germline CDR1 and CDR2 sequences are LGHNA and YNFKEQ. The CDR3 is 20 residues long. The CDR3 sequence: CASSQDDLLTSASSYNEQFF. The DNA of the CDR3 is TGTGCCAGCAGCCAAGATGATCTCCTTACTAGCGCCAGCTCCTACAATGAGCAGTTCTTC.

The chain uses TRBV12-3 or TRBV12-4 and TRBJ2-5; possibly TRBD1 or TRBD2 for D (5 bases each). This CDR3 is built from 15 residues. The V and J ends lost 3 bases and 3 bases respectively, with 14 bases between them. CDR3 bases: TGTGCCAGCAGTTTCTTTACCGGGACGGAAGAGACCCAGTACTTC. Translated: CASSFFTGTEETQYF.

Many counts were recorded for this clonotype. The rearrangement joins TRBV4-1 to TRBJ2-4, with D perhaps matching TRBD1 or TRBD2 (5 bases each). CDR3 length: 13 residues. CDR1 MGHRA and CDR2 YSYEKL come from the germline V gene. The V end was cut by 1 base, the J end by 10 bases, with 11 bases between. For the CDR3, the DNA is TGCGCCAGCAGCCAAGTGGCAGGGAGTATTCAGTACTTC. Translating gives CASSQVAGSIQYF.

The CDR3 bases are TGTGCCAGACAGGGGGCCTACGAGCAGTACTTC. Translation gives CARQGAYEQYF. V usage is TRBV6-6 and J usage is TRBJ2-7; 8 bases map to TRBD1. V dropped 9 bases and J dropped 2; count of bases not matched to a gene: 0. Germline CDR1 is MNHNY and CDR2 is SVGAGI (reference sequence). The CDR3 contains 11 residues.

This clonotype was picked up many times. This chain connects TRBV12-3 or TRBV12-4 to TRBJ2-1; 9 bases are a match to TRBD2. Trimming at V came to 6 bases and at J to 9 bases, leaving 6 bases not matched to a gene. The CDR3 extends over 13 amino acids. CDR3 DNA: TGTGCCAGCAGGGGGACTAGCAAGTCTGAGCAGTTCTTC. Its translation is CASRGTSKSEQFF.

The chain has TRBV5-1 and TRBJ2-7, with D possibly called TRBD1 or TRBD2 (5 bases each). The CDR3 consists of 15 residues. Germline V lookup: CDR1 SGHRS, CDR2 YFSETQ. The V end lost 3 bases, the J end lost 4 bases, and 17 bases lay between the germline ends. The CDR3 DNA reads TGCGCCAGCAGCTCCGGGACCCAAAGAGGGTACGAGCAGTACTTC. Residues: CASSSGTQRGYEQYF.

This clonotype was seen a handful of times. The V and J genes are TRBV5-1 and TRBJ2-1; maybe TRBD1 (6 bases). This CDR3 region has 14 residues. With 4 bases removed from V and 3 bases from J, the gap between germline ends came to 11 bases. Germline assignment: CDR1 SGHRS and CDR2 YFSETQ. CDR3: CASSLDRNYNEQFF. CDR3 coding DNA: TGCGCCAGCAGCCTGGACAGAAACTACAATGAGCAGTTCTTC.

In its sample, this clonotype was seen many times. The chain has TRBV7-8 and TRBJ2-2; TRBD2 aligns across 9 bases. Looked up from germline, CDR1 is SGHVS and CDR2 is FQNEAQ. V gave up 5 bases and J gave up 4 bases; unmatched junction bases: 11. CDR3 length: 17 amino acids. The CDR3 sequence is CASSQSSGRYITGELFF. The CDR3 nucleotides read TGTGCCAGCAGCCAGAGTAGCGGGAGATACATCACCGGGGAGCTGTTTTTT.

The chain recombines TRBV7-9 with TRBJ2-3; the D gene is possibly TRBD1 (6 bases). The CDR3 is made up of 16 amino acids. V gave up 5 bases and J gave up 2 bases, with 17 bases separating them. The germline CDR1 and CDR2 sequences are SEHNR and FQNEAQ (reference sequence). CDR3 residues: CASSPQGAGYTDTQYF. CDR3 coding DNA: TGTGCCAGCAGCCCACAGGGCGCAGGCTACACAGATACGCAGTATTTT.

This rearrangement joins TRBV28 to TRBJ2-3; tentative D call: TRBD2 (6 bases). Germline-derived CDR1 and CDR2 are MDHEN and SYDVKM. This CDR3 is 16 amino acids long. Trimming took 6 bases from V and 0 from J, leaving 16 bases between them. The CDR3 DNA is TGTGCCAGCAGCCCCATCGCGGGGAATAGCACAGATACGCAGTATTTT. Encoded protein: CASSPIAGNSTDTQYF.

This clonotype was seen many times. V is TRBV12-3 or TRBV12-4 and J is TRBJ2-3, with D perhaps TRBD2 (5 bases). The length of the CDR3 is 14 residues. Trimming shortened V by 9 bases and J by 2 bases, and 15 bases separated the two germline ends. In DNA, the CDR3 is TGTGCCAGTTTGGCCCGGGGATTCACAGATACGCAGTATTTT. Its protein product is CASLARGFTDTQYF.

There are a few counts of this clonotype. The gene calls are TRBV4-3 and TRBJ2-7, with a weak D call TRBD2 (5 bases). From germline, CDR1 is LGHNA and CDR2 YSLEER. The length of the CDR3 is 19 residues. V was trimmed by 0 bases and J by 2 bases, leaving 23 bases between them. CDR3 region: CASSQEVVGGRLLPYEQYF. The CDR3 bases are TGCGCCAGCAGCCAAGAGGTGGTGGGCGGGCGGCTGCTCCCCTACGAGCAGTACTTC.

The V and J genes are TRBV11-2 and TRBJ2-5; 13 bases are shared with TRBD2. V lost 6 bases, J lost 1 base, and 14 bases stayed unmatched. CDR1 is SGHAT, CDR2 FQNNGV, per germline. The CDR3 contains 19 residues. CDR3 sequence: CASRQRTSGGWGFQETQYF. CDR3 bases: TGTGCCAGCAGACAAAGGACTAGCGGGGGATGGGGGTTCCAAGAGACCCAGTACTTC.

V is TRBV27 and J is TRBJ2-3; no definite D call. V dropped 3 bases and J dropped 0 bases, with 10 bases sitting between them. Germline V gene lookup returns CDR1 MNHEY and CDR2 SMNVEV (reference sequence). This CDR3 has 15 residues. The chain's CDR3 is CASSFGDPSTDTQYF. DNA for the CDR3: TGTGCCAGCAGTTTTGGGGATCCTAGCACAGATACGCAGTATTTT.

This clonotype was counted a few times. The J gene is TRBJ1-1, the V gene TRBV27; weak D call: TRBD1 (6 bases). V gave up 8 bases and J gave up 5 bases, with 24 bases separating them. Germline CDR1 and CDR2: MNHEY and SMNVEV (reference sequence). This CDR3 is built from 16 residues. As DNA, the CDR3 is TGTGCCAGCGGCAGATGGGGGGGGGCGGTCGAAACTGAAGCTTTCTTT. It specifies CASGRWGGAVETEAFF.

In nucleotides, the CDR3 is TGTGCCATCACGCCCCGAGGGTCAGTTGACTCTGGGGCCAACGTCCTGACTTTC. The encoded protein is CAITPRGSVDSGANVLTF. The chain couples TRBV10-3 to TRBJ2-6, with D maybe TRBD2 (5 bases). CDR1 ENHRY and CDR2 SYGVKD come from the germline V gene. The CDR3 sequence is 18 residues long. V shed 7 bases and J shed 0 bases, with 19 bases lying between them.

The chain is built from TRBV15 and TRBJ2-7, with D perhaps matching TRBD1 (6 bases). The germline V gene has CDR1 LNHNV and CDR2 YYDKDF (reference sequence). The CDR3 consists of 15 residues. Trimming took 2 bases from V and 6 from J, leaving 17 bases between them. The DNA of the CDR3 is TGTGCCACCAGCAGACAACAGGGAGACGTGGCCGAGCAGTACTTC. Amino acids: CATSRQQGDVAEQYF.

In this sample, this clonotype turned up many times. The CDR3 bases are TGTGCCAGCAGCCCCGAGGCTGGCACAGATACGCAGTATTTT. It specifies CASSPEAGTDTQYF. The chain uses TRBV7-9 and TRBJ2-3; D gene unclear. The CDR3 has 14 amino acids. Trimming took 5 bases from V and 1 from J, leaving 10 bases between them. CDR1 and CDR2 from the germline V gene are SEHNR and FQNEAQ (reference sequence).

The sample holds a few counts of this clonotype. The V call is TRBV6-1, the J call TRBJ1-3; 7 bases match TRBD1. J lost 1 base, V lost 6 bases, and 3 bases had no gene match. The germline V gene has CDR1 MNHNS and CDR2 SASEGT. The CDR3 spans 14 residues. CDR3 sequence (DNA): TGTGCCAGCAGCAAACAGGGGTCTGGAAACACCATATATTTT. The encoded protein is CASSKQGSGNTIYF.